These T cell receptor beta chains were read from a single sample in a study of T cell changes during pregnancy in multiple sclerosis. The assay was immunoSEQ multiplex PCR, and TCRdb's table has in-frame clones only and misses some. The sample shows tens of thousands of clones, roughly nine tenths of them seen only once. Here the sequenced sample was CD4+ T cells from peripheral blood mononuclear cells, taken after pregnancy. The source of these receptors is a female donor with multiple sclerosis, enrolled in a pregnancy study. Both conserved end residues are part of each CDR3. Fields, in order: V gene, clone size, D gene, J gene, CDR3 DNA, CDR3 protein. The D gene is left open where the match is weak. Rows give clone size only sometimes, using once, few, many, or a class for an expanded clone.

TRBV11-2	.	TRBD2	TRBJ2-7	TGTGCCAGCAGGTCCTTGCCTAGCGGGAGCTCCTACGAGCAGTACTTC	CASRSLPSGSSYEQYF
TRBV10-3	.	.	TRBJ2-7	TGTGCCATCAGCGACTCTACGGCCTACGAGCAGTACTTC	CAISDSTAYEQYF
TRBV6-5	.	.	TRBJ1-1	TGTGCCAGCAGCCGTCGACAGGAGAACACTGAAGCTTTCTTT	CASSRRQENTEAFF
TRBV30	.	.	TRBJ1-1	TGTGCCTGGAAAGAGGACACTGAAGCTTTCTTT	CAWKEDTEAFF
TRBV4-3	.	.	TRBJ2-1	TGCGCCAGCAGCCAAGATTACCACGGTGGCTCCTACAATGAGCAGTTCTTC	CASSQDYHGGSYNEQFF
TRBV5-5	.	.	TRBJ2-2	TGTGCCAGCAGCCCAACCGGGGCGAACACCGGGGAGCTGTTTTTT	CASSPTGANTGELFF
TRBV10-3	.	TRBD2	TRBJ2-6	TGTGCCATCGGTTCCGGGACTAGCGGAACTGGGGCCAACGTCCTGACTTTC	CAIGSGTSGTGANVLTF
TRBV6-1	once	.	TRBJ2-7	TGTGCCAGCAGTAGTTTTGGAGGGAATGGGTACGAGCAGTACTTC	CASSSFGGNGYEQYF
TRBV19	.	TRBD1	TRBJ1-2	TGTGCCAGTAGTATCGACAGGGCTAACTATGGCTACACCTTC	CASSIDRANYGYTF
TRBV19	few	TRBD1	TRBJ2-7	TGTGCCAGTAGTAACGCCGGGACAGGCGGCCACGAGCAGTACTTC	CASSNAGTGGHEQYF
TRBV7-8	once	.	TRBJ2-7	TGTGCCAGCAGCTTAGCGGGGACACACTCCTACGAGCAGTACTTC	CASSLAGTHSYEQYF
TRBV5-4	.	.	TRBJ2-5	TGTGCCAGCAGCTCACCTGGCACCGGGGGAGAGACCCAGTACTTC	CASSSPGTGGETQYF
TRBV5-1	.	TRBD1	TRBJ2-1	TGCGCCAGCAGCCAACATTCCGGGACAGTCGACAATGAGCAGTTCTTC	CASSQHSGTVDNEQFF
TRBV5-1	.	TRBD1	TRBJ2-5	TGCGCCAGCAGCTTGTCAGGACAGGGGTGGGAGACCCAGTACTTC	CASSLSGQGWETQYF
TRBV9	.	.	TRBJ1-3	TGTGCCAGCAGCGTAGTAGGAGGCTTCTCTGGAAACACCATATATTTT	CASSVVGGFSGNTIYF
TRBV9	.	.	TRBJ1-2	TGTGCCAGCAGCGTAGTGGCCGATTATGGCTACACCTTC	CASSVVADYGYTF
TRBV5-5	.	TRBD2	TRBJ2-1	TGTGCCAGCAACGTAAATAGCGGGGTATACAATGAGCAGTTCTTC	CASNVNSGVYNEQFF
TRBV28	.	TRBD1	TRBJ1-2	TGTGCCAGCAGTCGAACCTCCAAAACAGGGGTCCTCTATGGCTACACCTTC	CASSRTSKTGVLYGYTF
TRBV10-2	few	.	TRBJ1-5	TGCGCCAGCAGTGCCAGCGATAGCAATCAGCCCCAGCATTTT	CASSASDSNQPQHF
TRBV19	few	TRBD2	TRBJ2-3	TGTGCCAGTAGTTCGGGACTAGCGGGAACAGATACGCAGTATTTT	CASSSGLAGTDTQYF
TRBV19	once	.	TRBJ1-1	TGTGCCAGTAGTATTCCCCCGTATTACACTGAAGCTTTCTTT	CASSIPPYYTEAFF
TRBV18	.	TRBD1	TRBJ2-7	TGTGCCAGCTCACCACAGTCTCATTCGGGGACAGACTCCTACGAGCAGTACTTC	CASSPQSHSGTDSYEQYF
TRBV28	once	TRBD2	TRBJ2-7	TGTGCCAGCTTCACTAGCGGGAGACCCTACGAGCAGTACTTC	CASFTSGRPYEQYF
TRBV7-9	.	TRBD2	TRBJ2-7	TGTGCCAGCAGCTTAGGCGGGAGTTTCAACGAGCAGTACTTC	CASSLGGSFNEQYF
TRBV7-2	.	.	TRBJ2-3	TGTGCCAGGGGAGAAGGGTCAGATACGCAGTATTTT	CARGEGSDTQYF
TRBV5-6	.	.	TRBJ1-1	TGTGCCAGCAATCTACTTAAGAACACTGAAGCTTTCTTT	CASNLLKNTEAFF
TRBV13	.	TRBD1	TRBJ1-3	TGTGCCAGCAGCACAAGTGAGGGACAGCTCCCTGGAAACACCATATATTTT	CASSTSEGQLPGNTIYF
TRBV7-2	.	.	TRBJ2-1	TGTGCCAGCAGCTTAGATGGGAGCTCCTACAATGAGCAGTTCTTC	CASSLDGSSYNEQFF
TRBV6-5	.	.	TRBJ1-3	TGTGCCAGCAGCAAAGGAGTTAACTCTGGAAACACCATATATTTT	CASSKGVNSGNTIYF
TRBV19	once	TRBD2	TRBJ2-1	TGTGCCAGTAGTATAGATCCTCCCGGACTAGCGGGAGCTCATGAGCAGTTCTTC	CASSIDPPGLAGAHEQFF
TRBV14	.	TRBD2	TRBJ2-2	TGTGCCAGCAGTCAGTCGGGACTAGTCGCCGGGGAGCTGTTTTTT	CASSQSGLVAGELFF
TRBV5-1	.	.	TRBJ1-2	TGCGCCAGCAGCTTACAGGAAAGGTATGGCTACACCTTC	CASSLQERYGYTF
TRBV30	few	.	TRBJ1-1	TGTGCCTGGACAGGGGATGGTGAAGCTTTCTTT	CAWTGDGEAFF
TRBV13	.	TRBD2	TRBJ2-7	TGTGCCAGCAGCCTCGACCGGGACGGGGGGTTTGAGCAGTACTTC	CASSLDRDGGFEQYF
TRBV7-2	.	TRBD2	TRBJ2-3	TGTGCCAGCAGCTTCTACCCGGGACTAGCGGAAAGCACAGATACGCAGTATTTT	CASSFYPGLAESTDTQYF
TRBV7-2	.	.	TRBJ2-3	TGTGCCAGCAGCCTCGCTTTGGTAGGCACAGATACGCAGTATTTT	CASSLALVGTDTQYF
TRBV11-2	.	TRBD2	TRBJ2-1	TGTGCCAGCAGCTTGGTGTCTAGCGGGATTTTTTCGAATGAGCAGTTCTTC	CASSLVSSGIFSNEQFF